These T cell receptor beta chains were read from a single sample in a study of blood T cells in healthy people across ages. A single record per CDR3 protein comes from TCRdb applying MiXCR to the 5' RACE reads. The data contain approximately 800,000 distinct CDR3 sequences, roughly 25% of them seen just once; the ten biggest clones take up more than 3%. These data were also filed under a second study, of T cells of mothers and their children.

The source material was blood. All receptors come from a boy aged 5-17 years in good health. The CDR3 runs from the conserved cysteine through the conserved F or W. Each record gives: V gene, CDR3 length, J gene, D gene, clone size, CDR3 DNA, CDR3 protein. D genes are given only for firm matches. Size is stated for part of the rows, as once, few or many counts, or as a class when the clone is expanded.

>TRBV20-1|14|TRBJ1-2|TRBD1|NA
TGCAGTGCTAGAATATCGGACAGGGGGCATGGCTACACCTTC
CSARISDRGHGYTF
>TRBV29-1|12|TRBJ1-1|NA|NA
TGCAGCGCGGGGACTGCGAACACTGAAGCTTTCTTT
CSAGTANTEAFF
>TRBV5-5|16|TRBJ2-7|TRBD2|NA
TGTGCCAGCAGCTTTACCGCGGGGGGCCTCACCTACGAGCAGTACTTC
CASSFTAGGLTYEQYF
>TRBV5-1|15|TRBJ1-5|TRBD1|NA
TGCGCCAGCAGCTACACAGGGGGAGGGGATCAGCCCCAGCATTTT
CASSYTGGGDQPQHF
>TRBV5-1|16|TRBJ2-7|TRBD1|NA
TGCGCCAGCGCAAGGGTCGGACAGGGGGCGTCCTACGAGCAGTACTTC
CASARVGQGASYEQYF
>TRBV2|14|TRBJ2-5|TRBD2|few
TGTGCCAGCAGCGCGTCTAGCGGTAAAGAGACCCAGTACTTC
CASSASSGKETQYF
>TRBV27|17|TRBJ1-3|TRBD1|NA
TGTGCCAGCAGTTTATCGGGACAGGGATTTGCTGGAAACACCATATATTTT
CASSLSGQGFAGNTIYF
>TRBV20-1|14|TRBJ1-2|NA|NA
TGCAGTGCTAGTAATGCGGGGGTCAACTATGGCTACACCTTC
CSASNAGVNYGYTF
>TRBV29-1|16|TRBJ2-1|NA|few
TGCAGCGTTGAATGGGGACGGAAGAGCTCCTACAATGAGCAGTTCTTC
CSVEWGRKSSYNEQFF
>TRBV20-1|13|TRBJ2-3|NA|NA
TGCAGTGCCAGCTGGCTTAGCACAGATACGCAGTATTTT
CSASWLSTDTQYF
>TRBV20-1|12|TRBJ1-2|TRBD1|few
TGCAGTGCTCGGGACAGGGCTCTTGGCTGCACCTTC
CSARDRALGCTF
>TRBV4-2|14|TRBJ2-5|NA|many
TGTGCCAGCAGCCAAGATTTGGGAGGAGAGACCCAGTACTTC
CASSQDLGGETQYF
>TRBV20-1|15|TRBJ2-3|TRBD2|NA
TGCAGTGCAACAACTAGCGGGGGGAACACAGATACGCAGTATTTT
CSATTSGGNTDTQYF
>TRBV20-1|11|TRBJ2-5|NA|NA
TGCAGTGCCATATACCAAGAGACCCAGTACTTC
CSAIYQETQYF
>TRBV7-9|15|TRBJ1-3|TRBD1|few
TGTGCCAGCAGCTTCGGGACAGTAATTGGAAACACCATATATTTT
CASSFGTVIGNTIYF
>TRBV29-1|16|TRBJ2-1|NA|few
TGCAGCGTTGAGGGCGAGGGGGTCTTTTCCTACAATGAGCAGTTCTTC
CSVEGEGVFSYNEQFF
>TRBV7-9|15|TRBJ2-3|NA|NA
TGTGCCAGCAGCAAAAAAGGGGGGACCACAGATACGCAGTATTTT
CASSKKGGTTDTQYF
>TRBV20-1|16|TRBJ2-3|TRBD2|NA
TGCAGTGCTCCACAACATAGCGGGGTCAGCACAGATACGCAGTATTTT
CSAPQHSGVSTDTQYF
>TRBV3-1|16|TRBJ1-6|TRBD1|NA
TGTGCCAGCAGCCCATTACAGGGGAAGGGAGACTCACCCCTCCACTTT
CASSPLQGKGDSPLHF
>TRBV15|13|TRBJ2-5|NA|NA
TGTGCCACCAGCAGAGAACGGGGAGAGACCCAGTACTTC
CATSRERGETQYF
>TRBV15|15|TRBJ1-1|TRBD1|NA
TGTGCCACCAGCAGGGCCGGGACAGAGAACACTGAAGCTTTCTTT
CATSRAGTENTEAFF
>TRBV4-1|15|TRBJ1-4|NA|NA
TGCGCCAGCAGCCAAGAGAGGGTGGGGAATGAAAAACTGTTTTTT
CASSQERVGNEKLFF
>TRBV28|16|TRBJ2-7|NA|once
TGTGCCAGCAGTCCTCTCCGGTGGGGAGCCTCCTACGAGCAGTACTTC
CASSPLRWGASYEQYF
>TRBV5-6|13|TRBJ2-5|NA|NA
TGTGCCAGCAGCCTACAGAATCAAGAGACCCAGTACTTC
CASSLQNQETQYF
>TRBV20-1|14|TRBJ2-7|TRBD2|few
TGCAGTGCTCCACCCCTCCTAGCGGGGTACGAGCAGTACTTC
CSAPPLLAGYEQYF
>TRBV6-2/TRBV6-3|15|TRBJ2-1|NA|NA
NA
CASSTSDGAYNEQFF
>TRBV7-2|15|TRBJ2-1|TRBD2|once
TGTGCCAGCAGCCAGACTAGCGGAAGCCTATACGAGCGGTACTTC
CASSQTSGSLYERYF
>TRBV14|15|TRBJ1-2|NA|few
TGTGCCAGCAGCCAAGTGAACGGGGCGTACTATGGCTACACCTTC
CASSQVNGAYYGYTF
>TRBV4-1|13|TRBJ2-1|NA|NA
TGCGCCAGCAGCCACCTGGGGAACAATGAGCAGTTCTTC
CASSHLGNNEQFF
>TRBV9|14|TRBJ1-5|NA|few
TGTGCCAGCAGCGCCCCCACTAGCAATCAGCCCCAGCATTTT
CASSAPTSNQPQHF
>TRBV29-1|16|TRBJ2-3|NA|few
TGCAGCGTTGAAGATGGGAGCGGAACTAGCACAGATACGCAGTATTTT
CSVEDGSGTSTDTQYF
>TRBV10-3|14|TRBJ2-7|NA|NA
TGTGCCATCAGTGAGGAGTCACAGCCCTACGAGCAGTACTTC
CAISEESQPYEQYF
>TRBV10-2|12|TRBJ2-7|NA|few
TGCGCCAGCATGACGGACGGGTACGAGCAGTACTTC
CASMTDGYEQYF
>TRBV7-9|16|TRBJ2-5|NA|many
TGTGCCAGCAGCTTAGTTTCCGGAGACTTACAAGAGACCCAGTACTTC
CASSLVSGDLQETQYF
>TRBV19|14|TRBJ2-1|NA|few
TGTGCCAGTAGTCCAAGGCGGGGGCGGGAGGAGCAGTTCTTC
CASSPRRGREEQFF
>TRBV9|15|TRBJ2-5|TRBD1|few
TGTGCCAGCAGCGCCGGCGTGACAGGGGAAGAGACCCAGTACTTC
CASSAGVTGEETQYF
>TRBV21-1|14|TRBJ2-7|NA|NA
TGTGCCAGCAGCAAATTCCCAGAGAGCTACGAGCAGTACTTC
CASSKFPESYEQYF
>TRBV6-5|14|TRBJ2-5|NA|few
TGTGCCAGCAGTTCCCAGCCGGATCAAGAGACCCAGTACTTC
CASSSQPDQETQYF
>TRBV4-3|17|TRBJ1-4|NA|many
TGCGCCAGCAGCCAAGCCCTCAGACAGGCCACTAATGAAAAACTGTTTTTT
CASSQALRQATNEKLFF
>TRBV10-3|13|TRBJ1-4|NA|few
TGTGCCATCAGACAGGGTTTAGAAGAAGAACTGTTTTTT
CAIRQGLEEELFF
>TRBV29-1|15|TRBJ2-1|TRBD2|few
TGCAGCGTTGAAAAGAGCGGGAAAACCTACAATGAGCAGTTCTTC
CSVEKSGKTYNEQFF
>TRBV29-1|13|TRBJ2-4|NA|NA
TGCAGCGGTATACAGGAGGACAAAAACATTCAGTACTTC
CSGIQEDKNIQYF
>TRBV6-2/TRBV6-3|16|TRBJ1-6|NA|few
TGTGCCAGCAGCCACGAGGCGGACAGTTATAATTCACCCCTCCACTTT
CASSHEADSYNSPLHF